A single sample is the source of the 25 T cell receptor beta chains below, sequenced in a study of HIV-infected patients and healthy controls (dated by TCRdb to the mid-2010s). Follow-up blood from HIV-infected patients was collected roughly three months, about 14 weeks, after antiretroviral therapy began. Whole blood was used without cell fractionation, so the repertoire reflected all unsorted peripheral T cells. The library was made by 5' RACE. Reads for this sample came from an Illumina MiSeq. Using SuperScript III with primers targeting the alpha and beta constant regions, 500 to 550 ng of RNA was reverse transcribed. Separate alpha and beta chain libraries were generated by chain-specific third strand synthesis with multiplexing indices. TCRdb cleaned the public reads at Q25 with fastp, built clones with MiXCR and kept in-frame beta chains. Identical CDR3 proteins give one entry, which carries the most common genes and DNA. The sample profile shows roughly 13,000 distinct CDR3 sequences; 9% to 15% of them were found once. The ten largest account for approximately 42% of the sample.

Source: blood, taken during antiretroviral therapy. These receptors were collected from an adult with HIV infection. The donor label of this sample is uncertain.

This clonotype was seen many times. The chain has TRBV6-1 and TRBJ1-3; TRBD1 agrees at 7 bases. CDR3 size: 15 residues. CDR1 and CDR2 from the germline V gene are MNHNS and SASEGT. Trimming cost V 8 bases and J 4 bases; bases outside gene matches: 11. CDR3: CASDSTGNSGNTIYF. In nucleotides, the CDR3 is TGTGCCAGCGACTCGACAGGGAACTCCGGAAACACCATATATTTT.

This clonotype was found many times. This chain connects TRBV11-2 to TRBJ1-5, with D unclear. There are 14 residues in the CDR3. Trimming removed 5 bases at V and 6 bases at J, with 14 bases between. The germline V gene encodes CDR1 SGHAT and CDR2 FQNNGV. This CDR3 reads CASSQNPFVQPQHF. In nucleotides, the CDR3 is TGTGCCAGCAGCCAAAACCCCTTTGTTCAGCCCCAGCATTTT.

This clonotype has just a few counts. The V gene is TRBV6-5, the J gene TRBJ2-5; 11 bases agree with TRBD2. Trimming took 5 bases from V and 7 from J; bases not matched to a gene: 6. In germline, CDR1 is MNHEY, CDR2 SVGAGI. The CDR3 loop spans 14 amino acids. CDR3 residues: CASSTSGGPWTQYF. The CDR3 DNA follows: TGTGCCAGCAGTACTAGCGGGGGTCCGTGGACCCAGTACTTC.

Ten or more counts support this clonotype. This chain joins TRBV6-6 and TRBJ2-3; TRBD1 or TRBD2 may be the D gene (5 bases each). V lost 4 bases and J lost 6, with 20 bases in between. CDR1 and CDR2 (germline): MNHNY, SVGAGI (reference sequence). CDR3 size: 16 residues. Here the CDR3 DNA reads TGTGCCAGCAGTTCCCGGGGCCCGGGGTTTTCGGATACGCAGTATTTT. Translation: CASSSRGPGFSDTQYF.

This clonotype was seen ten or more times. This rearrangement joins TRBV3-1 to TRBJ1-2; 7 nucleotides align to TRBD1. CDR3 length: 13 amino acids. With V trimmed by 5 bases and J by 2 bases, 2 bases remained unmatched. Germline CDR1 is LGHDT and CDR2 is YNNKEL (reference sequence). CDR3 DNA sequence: TGTGCCAGCAGCAAGACAGGGAACTATGGCTACACCTTC. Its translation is CASSKTGNYGYTF.

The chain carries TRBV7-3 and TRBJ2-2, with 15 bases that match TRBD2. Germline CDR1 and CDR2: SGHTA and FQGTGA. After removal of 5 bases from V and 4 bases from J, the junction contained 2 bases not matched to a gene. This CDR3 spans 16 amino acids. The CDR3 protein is CASSTGLAGGTGELFF. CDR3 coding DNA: TGTGCCAGCAGCACGGGACTAGCGGGAGGCACCGGGGAGCTGTTTTTT. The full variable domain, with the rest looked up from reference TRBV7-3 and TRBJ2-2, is GAGVSQTPSNKVTEKGKYVELRCDPISGHTALYWYRQSLGQGPEFLIYFQGTGAADDSGLPNDRFFAVRPEGSVSTLKIQRTERGDSAVYLCASSTGLAGGTGELFFGEGSRLTVL.

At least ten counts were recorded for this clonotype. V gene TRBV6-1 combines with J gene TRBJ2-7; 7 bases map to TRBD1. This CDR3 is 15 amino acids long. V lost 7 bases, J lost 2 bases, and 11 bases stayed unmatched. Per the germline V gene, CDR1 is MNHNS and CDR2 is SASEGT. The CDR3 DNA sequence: TGTGCCAGCAACACTCGACAGGGCAGTACCTACGAGCAGTACTTC. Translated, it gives CASNTRQGSTYEQYF.

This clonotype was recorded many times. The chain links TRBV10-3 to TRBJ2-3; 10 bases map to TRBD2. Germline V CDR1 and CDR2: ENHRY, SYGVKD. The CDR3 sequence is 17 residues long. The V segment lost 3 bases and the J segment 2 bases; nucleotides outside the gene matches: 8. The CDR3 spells CAISESTSGTYTDTQYF. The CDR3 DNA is TGTGCCATCAGTGAAAGTACTAGCGGGACCTACACAGATACGCAGTATTTT.

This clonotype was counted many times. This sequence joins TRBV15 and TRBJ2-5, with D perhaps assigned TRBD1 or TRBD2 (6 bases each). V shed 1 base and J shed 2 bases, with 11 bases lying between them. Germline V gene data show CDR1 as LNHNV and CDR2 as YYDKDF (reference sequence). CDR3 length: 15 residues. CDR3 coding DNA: TGTGCCACCAGCAGAGGGGGGGCGGGGCAAGAGACCCAGTACTTC. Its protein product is CATSRGGAGQETQYF.

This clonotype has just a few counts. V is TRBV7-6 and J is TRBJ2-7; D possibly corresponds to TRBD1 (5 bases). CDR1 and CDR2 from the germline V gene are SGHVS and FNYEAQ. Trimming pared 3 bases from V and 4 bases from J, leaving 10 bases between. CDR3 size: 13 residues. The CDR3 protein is CASSLVQDYEQYF. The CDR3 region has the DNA TGTGCCAGCAGCTTGGTACAGGATTACGAGCAGTACTTC.

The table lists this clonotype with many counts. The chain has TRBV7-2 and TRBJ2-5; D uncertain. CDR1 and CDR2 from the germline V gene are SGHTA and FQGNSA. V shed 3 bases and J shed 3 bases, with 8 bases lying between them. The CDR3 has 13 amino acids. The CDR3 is CASSFKQKETQYF. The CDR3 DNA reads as TGTGCCAGCAGCTTTAAACAGAAAGAGACCCAGTACTTC.

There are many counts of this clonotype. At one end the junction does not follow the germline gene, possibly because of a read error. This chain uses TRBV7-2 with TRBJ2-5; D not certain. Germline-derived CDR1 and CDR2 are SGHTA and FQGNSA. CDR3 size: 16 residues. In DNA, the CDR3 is TGTGCCAGCAGCTCAAGGGCGATACAATCAAGAGAGGCCCAGTACTTC. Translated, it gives CASSSRAIQSREAQYF.

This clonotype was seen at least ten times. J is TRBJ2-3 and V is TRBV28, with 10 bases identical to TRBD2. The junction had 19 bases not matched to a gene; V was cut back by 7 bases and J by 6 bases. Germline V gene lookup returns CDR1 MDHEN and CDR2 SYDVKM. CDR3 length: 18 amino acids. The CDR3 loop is CASNRPPGLASGGDTQYF. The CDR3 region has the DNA TGTGCCAGCAATAGACCCCCGGGACTAGCGTCGGGGGGGGATACGCAGTATTTT.

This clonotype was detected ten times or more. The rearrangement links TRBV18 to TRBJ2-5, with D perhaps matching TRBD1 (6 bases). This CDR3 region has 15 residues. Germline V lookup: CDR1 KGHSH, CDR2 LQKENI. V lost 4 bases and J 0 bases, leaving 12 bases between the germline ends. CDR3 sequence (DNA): TGTGCCAGCTCACGTGGCCAGGGGCACCAAGAGACCCAGTACTTC. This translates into CASSRGQGHQETQYF.

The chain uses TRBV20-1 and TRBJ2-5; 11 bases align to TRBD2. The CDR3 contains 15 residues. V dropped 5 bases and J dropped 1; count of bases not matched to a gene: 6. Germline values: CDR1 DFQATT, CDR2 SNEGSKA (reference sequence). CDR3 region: CSAPGLAAAQETQYF. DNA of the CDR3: TGCAGTGCTCCGGGACTAGCGGCCGCCCAAGAGACCCAGTACTTC.

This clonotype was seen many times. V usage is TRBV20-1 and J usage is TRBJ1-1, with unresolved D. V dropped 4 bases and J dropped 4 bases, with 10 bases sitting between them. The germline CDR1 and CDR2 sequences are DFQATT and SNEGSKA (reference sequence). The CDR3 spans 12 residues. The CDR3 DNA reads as TGCAGTGCTACCCGCCCTAGCACTGAAGCTTTCTTT. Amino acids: CSATRPSTEAFF.

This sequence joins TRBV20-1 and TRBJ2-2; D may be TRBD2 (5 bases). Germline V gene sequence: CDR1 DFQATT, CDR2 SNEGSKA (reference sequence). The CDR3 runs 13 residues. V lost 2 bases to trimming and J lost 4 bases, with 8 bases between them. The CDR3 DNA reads TGCAGTGCTAGACGCGGGTCCACCGGGGAGCTGTTTTTT. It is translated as CSARRGSTGELFF.

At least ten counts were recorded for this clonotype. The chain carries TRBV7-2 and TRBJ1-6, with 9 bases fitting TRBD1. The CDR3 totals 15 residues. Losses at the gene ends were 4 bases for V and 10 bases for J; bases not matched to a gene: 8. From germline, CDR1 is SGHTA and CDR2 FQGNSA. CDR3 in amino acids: CASSSVTGGRSPLHF. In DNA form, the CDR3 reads TGTGCCAGCAGCTCCGTGACAGGGGGTCGATCACCCCTCCACTTT.

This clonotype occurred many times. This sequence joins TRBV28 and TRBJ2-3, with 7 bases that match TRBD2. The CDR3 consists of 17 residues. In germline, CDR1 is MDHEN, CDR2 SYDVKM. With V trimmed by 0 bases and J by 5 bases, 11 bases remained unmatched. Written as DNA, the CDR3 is TGTGCCAGCAGTTTATGGGGGCCAGCGGGAAATAAAGATACGCAGTATTTT. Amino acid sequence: CASSLWGPAGNKDTQYF.

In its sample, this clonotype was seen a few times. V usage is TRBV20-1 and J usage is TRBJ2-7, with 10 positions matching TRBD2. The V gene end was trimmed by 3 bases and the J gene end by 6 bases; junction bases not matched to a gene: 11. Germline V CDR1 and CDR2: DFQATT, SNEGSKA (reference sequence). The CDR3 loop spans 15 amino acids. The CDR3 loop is CSAREPGLARLEQYF. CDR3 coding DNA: TGCAGTGCTAGGGAACCGGGACTAGCGAGGCTCGAGCAGTACTTC.

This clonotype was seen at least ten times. The CDR3 DNA is TGTGCCAGCAGCCAAGGAGGAGCGGGAGGCGAGCAGTACTTC. It specifies CASSQGGAGGEQYF. The J gene is TRBJ2-7, the V gene TRBV3-1; 9 bases match TRBD2. Germline V gene data show CDR1 as LGHDT and CDR2 as YNNKEL (reference sequence). The CDR3 runs to 14 residues. Unmatched junction bases numbered 4, after V lost 1 base and J lost 6 bases.

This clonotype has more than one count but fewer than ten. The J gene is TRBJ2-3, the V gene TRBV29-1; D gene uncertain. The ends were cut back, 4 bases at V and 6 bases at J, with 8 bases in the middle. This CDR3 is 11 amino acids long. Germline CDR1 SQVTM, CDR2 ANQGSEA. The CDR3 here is CSVVLWDTQYF. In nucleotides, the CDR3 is TGCAGCGTTGTTTTGTGGGATACGCAGTATTTT.

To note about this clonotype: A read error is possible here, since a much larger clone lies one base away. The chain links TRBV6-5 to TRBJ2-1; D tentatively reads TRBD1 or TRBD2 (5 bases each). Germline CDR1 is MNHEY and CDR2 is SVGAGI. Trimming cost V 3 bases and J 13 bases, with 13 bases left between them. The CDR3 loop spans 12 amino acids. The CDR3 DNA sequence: TGTGCCAGCAGTTATATTGGGGGTGATCAGTTCTTC. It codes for CASSYIGGDQFF.

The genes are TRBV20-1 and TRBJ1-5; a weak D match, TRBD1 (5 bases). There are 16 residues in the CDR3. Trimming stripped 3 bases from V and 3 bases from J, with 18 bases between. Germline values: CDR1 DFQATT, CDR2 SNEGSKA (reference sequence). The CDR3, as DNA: TGCAGTGCTAGTGACCCCTTGGGGCAGGACAATCAGCCCCAGCATTTT. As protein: CSASDPLGQDNQPQHF.

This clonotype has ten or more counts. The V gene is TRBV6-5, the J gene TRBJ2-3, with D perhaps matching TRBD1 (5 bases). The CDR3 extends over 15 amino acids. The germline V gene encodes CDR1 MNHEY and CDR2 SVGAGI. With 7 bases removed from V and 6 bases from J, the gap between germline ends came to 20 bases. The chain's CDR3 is CASTTDKGWTDTQYF. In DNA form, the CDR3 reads TGTGCCAGCACCACGGACAAGGGATGGACGGATACGCAGTATTTT.